This TCR beta chain is from a study of blood T cell repertoires in COVID-19. Sequenced by immunoSEQ multiplex PCR; TCRdb stores in-frame clones only, minus some. Here the sample spans 300,000 or so clones, 80% to 90% being singletons. The CDR3 sequence is 13 residues long. Trimming shortened V by 5 bases and J by 3 bases, and 9 bases separated the two germline ends. From germline, CDR1 is SGHAT and CDR2 FQNNGV. This sequence originates from a woman between 50 and 59 years old with acute or convalescent COVID-19. The sequenced sample consisted of peripheral blood. The J gene is TRBJ2-3, the V gene TRBV11-2; a possible D gene is TRBD1 (6 bases). The CDR3 region has the DNA TGTGCCAGCAGCAATGGACAGACAGATACGCAGTATTTT. As protein: CASSNGQTDTQYF.